The 11 T cell receptor beta chains below come from one sample, sequenced in a study of OX40 agonist ivuxolimab in advanced cancers. Measured with immunoSEQ multiplex PCR; TCRdb has only the in-frame clones, and not every one. Seen here are under 85,000 clones, roughly 77% observed once, and the top ten hold about 5%. Specimen: CD4+ or CD8+ T cells sorted from blood, collected in a trial of the OX40 agonist ivuxolimab. All receptors derive from an adult with an advanced solid tumor such as melanoma, head and neck, liver or kidney cancer.

The chain combines TRBV7-9 with TRBJ1-6; maybe TRBD1 (5 bases). Trimming took off 7 bases at V and 9 bases at J, with 10 bases between the two ends. The CDR3 spans 12 residues. CDR1 and CDR2 (germline): SEHNR, FQNEAQ (reference sequence). CDR3 in amino acids: CASMGVGSPLHF. As DNA, the CDR3 is TGTGCCAGCATGGGGGTAGGTTCACCCCTCCACTTT. Full variable domain (rest looked up from reference TRBV7-9 and TRBJ1-6): DTGVSQNPRHKITKRGQNVTFRCDPISEHNRLYWYRQTLGQGPEFLTYFQNEAQLEKSRLLSDRFSAERPKGSFSTLEIQRTEQGDSAMYLCASMGVGSPLHFGNGTRLTVT.

The chain employs TRBV14 and TRBJ2-6, with D possibly matching TRBD1 (6 bases). CDR1 SGHDN and CDR2 FVKESK come from the germline V gene. The ends were cut back, 0 bases at V and 0 bases at J, with 21 bases in the middle. The CDR3 runs to 21 residues. CDR3 loop: CASSQDWRVTGHSSGANVLTF. CDR3 sequence (DNA): TGTGCCAGCAGCCAAGATTGGCGGGTTACGGGACACAGCTCTGGGGCCAACGTCCTGACTTTC.

CDR3 residues: CASRGTGGPGGELFF. The CDR3 region has the DNA TGTGCCAGCAGAGGGACGGGAGGCCCTGGCGGGGAGCTGTTTTTT. This rearrangement joins TRBV2 to TRBJ2-2; 7 nucleotides line up with TRBD2. Trimming at V came to 6 bases and at J to 7 bases, leaving 11 bases not matched to a gene. This CDR3 has 15 amino acids. Per germline, CDR1 SNHLY and CDR2 FYNNEI.

This chain links TRBV5-4 with TRBJ2-2; perhaps D is TRBD1 or TRBD2 (5 bases each). Per germline, CDR1 SGHNT and CDR2 YYREEE (reference sequence). The CDR3 sequence is 16 residues long. With 4 bases removed from V and 4 bases from J, the gap between germline ends came to 17 bases. CDR3 in amino acids: CASSKTVGPSTGELFF. CDR3 in DNA: TGTGCCAGCAGCAAAACCGTGGGACCGAGCACCGGGGAGCTGTTTTTT.

The chain carries TRBV25-1 and TRBJ2-5; D tentatively fits TRBD1 or TRBD2 (5 bases each). With 1 base removed from V and 5 bases from J, the gap between germline ends came to 14 bases. Germline loops: CDR1 MGHDK, CDR2 SYGVNS. This CDR3 region has 15 residues. CDR3 in amino acids: CASSELWGLGETQYF. DNA of the CDR3: TGTGCCAGCAGTGAATTGTGGGGGTTGGGGGAGACCCAGTACTTC.

This clone was observed once. This chain links TRBV30 with TRBJ2-6; 8 nucleotides line up with TRBD2. With V trimmed by 4 bases and J by 9 bases, 8 bases remained unmatched. The CDR3 runs 14 residues. CDR1 is GTSNPN and CDR2 is SVGIG in the germline V gene (reference sequence). The CDR3 nucleotides are TGTGCCTGGACCTCGGGGGGGCCCCGCAACGTCCTGACTTTC. Its protein product is CAWTSGGPRNVLTF.

The chain recombines TRBV2 with TRBJ2-3; TRBD1 matches 7 bases. The CDR3 contains 16 residues. CDR1 is SNHLY and CDR2 is FYNNEI in the germline V gene. The trim removed 2 bases at V and 4 bases at J, leaving 9 bases unmatched. The chain's CDR3 is CASSEMTGYSPDTQYF. In nucleotides, the CDR3 is TGTGCCAGCAGTGAAATGACAGGGTATAGTCCAGATACGCAGTATTTT.

This clone was picked up one time. V usage is TRBV9 and J usage is TRBJ2-1; D perhaps matches TRBD1 (5 bases). V lost 0 bases to trimming and J lost 7 bases, with 11 bases between them. This CDR3 spans 14 amino acids. CDR1 and CDR2 (germline): SGDLS, YYNGEE. The CDR3 loop is CASSVGGGKNEQFF. CDR3 in DNA: TGTGCCAGCAGCGTAGGGGGCGGTAAGAATGAGCAGTTCTTC. The entire variable domain, with the rest obtained from reference TRBV9 and TRBJ2-1, is as follows: DSGVTQTPKHLITATGQRVTLRCSPRSGDLSVYWYQQSLDQGLQFLIQYYNGEERAKGNILERFSAQQFPDLHSELNLSSLELGDSALYFCASSVGGGKNEQFFGPGTRLTVL.

This clone appeared a single time. The V gene is TRBV10-3, the J gene TRBJ1-2, with 7 nucleotides matching TRBD1. Trimming took 8 bases from V and 4 from J; bases not matched to a gene: 16. CDR3 length equals 16 residues. Germline values: CDR1 ENHRY, CDR2 SYGVKD. This CDR3 is CAIEAGGAFRSYGYTF. Here the CDR3 DNA reads TGTGCCATCGAAGCAGGGGGGGCGTTTCGGTCCTATGGCTACACCTTC.

This clone came up once. The chain is built from TRBV7-2 and TRBJ1-5; D gene unclear. The CDR3 is 10 residues long. Germline V gene lookup returns CDR1 SGHTA and CDR2 FQGNSA. As DNA, the CDR3 is TGTGTCAGGCCTGATCAGCCCCAGCATTTT. This sequence encodes CVRPDQPQHF.

In this sample, this clone turned up a few times. This chain links TRBV2 with TRBJ1-5; 7 bases fit TRBD1. The V segment lost 3 bases and the J segment 5 bases; nucleotides outside the gene matches: 4. The CDR3 is 14 amino acids. Germline loops: CDR1 SNHLY, CDR2 FYNNEI. The CDR3 sequence: CASSDEGGDQPQHF. The CDR3 coding sequence is TGTGCCAGCAGTGACGAAGGGGGCGATCAGCCCCAGCATTTT.